A single sample is the source of the 18 T cell receptor beta chains below, sequenced in a study of blood T cell repertoires in COVID-19. Profiling relied on immunoSEQ multiplex PCR, and the TCRdb table lists in-frame clones only, not all of them. The sample lists about 130,000 clones, about 80% occurring once. The sequenced sample consisted of peripheral blood. These receptors all stem from a woman aged 45 to 65 with acute or convalescent COVID-19.

The J gene is TRBJ2-1, the V gene TRBV5-3; D is perhaps TRBD2 (8 bases). TRBV5-3 is given ORF status, its function remaining uncertain. CDR3 length: 15 amino acids. V lost 4 bases and J 9 bases, leaving 20 bases between the germline ends. CDR3 region: CARSDRDSTSGEQFF. For the CDR3, the DNA is TGTGCCAGAAGCGACCGGGACAGCACTAGCGGTGAGCAGTTCTTC.

The sample holds one count of this clone. The sample holds other DNA sequences that translate to the same CDR3. The CDR3 nucleotides read TGTGCCAGCAGCCAAGTGGCGGTTAACACTGAAGCTTTCTTT. Protein product: CASSQVAVNTEAFF. The chain uses TRBV3-1 (or the pseudogene TRBV3-2) and TRBJ1-1; unclear D gene. V was pared by 1 base and J by 2 bases, with 8 bases between. This CDR3 region has 14 residues. In germline, CDR1 is LGHDT, CDR2 YNNKEL (reference sequence).

This sequence joins TRBV6-5 and TRBJ2-1; 8 bases map to TRBD1. The CDR3 runs 14 residues. Per germline, CDR1 MNHEY and CDR2 SVGAGI. J gave up 7 bases and V 2 bases, and 4 bases lay outside the gene matches. Here the CDR3 DNA reads TGTGCCAGCAGTTACGTTGGGACAGGTAATGAGCAGTTCTTC. This codes for CASSYVGTGNEQFF.

In this sample, this clone turned up a few times. The chain employs TRBV2 and TRBJ2-7; 10 nucleotides align to TRBD1. Germline V gene lookup returns CDR1 SNHLY and CDR2 FYNNEI. V shed 6 bases, J shed 3 bases, and the junction held 8 bases outside the gene matches. The CDR3 is 15 residues long. This CDR3 is CASRSRTGGNYEQYF. For the CDR3, the DNA is TGTGCCAGCAGATCCCGGACAGGGGGGAACTACGAGCAGTACTTC.

In this sample, this clone turned up a few times. The chain carries TRBV27 and TRBJ1-6; weak D call: TRBD1 (5 bases). The germline V and J ends were trimmed by 3 bases and 9 bases, with 12 bases remaining between them. Germline lookup yields CDR1 MNHEY and CDR2 SMNVEV (reference sequence). The CDR3 has 14 residues. The CDR3 loop is CASSFRESASPLHF. For the CDR3, the DNA is TGTGCCAGCAGTTTCAGGGAATCAGCTTCACCCCTCCACTTT.

The V and J genes are TRBV19 and TRBJ2-4, with TRBD1 matching 7 bases. The CDR3 is 15 amino acids. Germline trimming cut 10 bases from V and 0 bases from J; bases unmatched to any gene: 9. Germline loops: CDR1 LNHDA, CDR2 SQIVND (reference sequence). This chain's CDR3 is CATTTGTLAKNIQYF. The CDR3 DNA is TGTGCCACTACGACAGGGACGCTAGCCAAAAACATTCAGTACTTC.

This clone was seen a single time. CDR3 DNA: TGTGCCAGCAGCTTCGGACAGGGTTATCGCGAAAAACTGTTTTTT. Translated, it gives CASSFGQGYREKLFF. This chain joins TRBV5-8 and TRBJ1-4; the match to TRBD1 covers 8 bases. Germline assignment: CDR1 SGHTS and CDR2 YDEGEE. Trimming at V came to 2 bases and at J to 8 bases, leaving 8 bases not matched to a gene. The CDR3 contains 15 residues. The whole variable domain, remainder taken from reference TRBV5-8 and TRBJ1-4, is EAGVTQSPTHLIKTRGQQATLRCSPISGHTSVYWYQQALGLGLQFLLWYDEGEERNRGNFPPRFSGRQFPNYSSELNVNALELEDSALYLCASSFGQGYREKLFFGSGTQLSVL.

V gene TRBV6-5 combines with J gene TRBJ1-5, with D tentatively TRBD1 (5 bases). Trimming shortened V by 9 bases and J by 6 bases, and 12 bases separated the two germline ends. This CDR3 spans 12 amino acids. The germline V gene has CDR1 MNHEY and CDR2 SVGAGI. CDR3 amino acids: CASYSGIQPQHF. The CDR3 coding sequence is TGTGCCAGTTACTCAGGGATTCAGCCCCAGCATTTT.

This clone was detected once. This chain uses TRBV5-1 with TRBJ2-2; TRBD1 is a possible D gene (6 bases). CDR3 size: 14 residues. The V end lost 2 bases, the J end lost 5 bases, and 10 bases lay between the germline ends. Germline CDR1 and CDR2: SGHRS and YFSETQ. CDR3 bases: TGCGCCAGCAGCTTACAGGGTTTGACCGGGGAGCTGTTTTTT. Its protein is CASSLQGLTGELFF.

This CDR3 is CASSGTRGGEQFF. The CDR3 region has the DNA TGTGCCAGCAGCGGAACGCGGGGGGGTGAGCAGTTCTTC. The V call is TRBV9, the J call TRBJ2-1; 9 bases fit TRBD2. Per germline, CDR1 SGDLS and CDR2 YYNGEE. The junction had 4 bases not matched to a gene; V was cut back by 3 bases and J by 9 bases. The CDR3 runs 13 residues.

The chain employs TRBV7-2 and TRBJ2-3, with TRBD2 matching 12 bases. The V and J ends lost 5 bases and 6 bases, in that order; junction bases with no gene match: 9. The germline V gene encodes CDR1 SGHTA and CDR2 FQGNSA. CDR3 length: 16 residues. The CDR3 sequence: CASSVELAGGGDTQYF. The CDR3 DNA reads as TGTGCCAGCAGCGTTGAACTAGCGGGGGGCGGGGATACGCAGTATTTT.

The chain recombines TRBV27 with TRBJ2-6; 7 positions match TRBD1. CDR1 MNHEY and CDR2 SMNVEV come from the germline V gene (reference sequence). The CDR3 loop spans 17 amino acids. Germline trimming cut 5 bases from V and 0 bases from J; bases unmatched to any gene: 7. The CDR3 DNA follows: TGTGCCAGCAGTAGGTGGGGACAGAGCTCTGGGGCCAACGTCCTGACTTTC. Its translation is CASSRWGQSSGANVLTF.

This chain links TRBV9 with TRBJ2-1; 13 bases line up with TRBD2. J lost 1 base, V lost 0 bases, and 10 bases had no gene match. Looked up from germline, CDR1 is SGDLS and CDR2 is YYNGEE. The CDR3 extends over 20 amino acids. CDR3 amino acids: CASSVEDGLAGERSYNEQFF. In nucleotides, the CDR3 is TGTGCCAGCAGCGTAGAGGATGGACTAGCGGGGGAAAGGTCCTACAATGAGCAGTTCTTC.

The chain joins TRBV23-1 to TRBJ2-3; D is unresolved. TRBV23-1 is marked as an open reading frame, function uncertain. Trimming removed 2 bases from V and 3 bases from J, with 9 bases in between. CDR3 length equals 14 residues. The CDR3 nucleotides read TGCGCCAGCAGTCAAAACAATTGGACAGATACGCAGTATTTT. Protein product: CASSQNNWTDTQYF.

This chain connects TRBV10-3 to TRBJ1-2; D perhaps matches TRBD1 (6 bases). Trimming cost V 3 bases and J 8 bases, with 13 bases left between them. There are 13 residues in the CDR3. From germline, CDR1 is ENHRY and CDR2 SYGVKD. This CDR3 reads CAISDSAGDGYTF. CDR3 DNA: TGTGCCATCAGTGATTCGGCAGGGGACGGCTACACCTTC.

V gene TRBV24-1 combines with J gene TRBJ2-4, with 8 positions matching TRBD1. J was trimmed by 1 base and V by 3 bases; bases with no gene match: 4. The CDR3 has 16 residues. The germline V gene has CDR1 KGHDR and CDR2 SFDVKD. CDR3 DNA: TGTGCCACCAGTGATGACAGGGGAGCGGCCAAAAACATTCAGTACTTC. Translating it yields CATSDDRGAAKNIQYF.

In its sample, this clone was seen a few times. This chain joins TRBV2 and TRBJ2-1, with TRBD2 identical over 7 bases. With 4 bases clipped from V and 0 bases from J, the junction kept 0 bases outside the gene matches. This CDR3 is 14 amino acids long. Germline-derived CDR1 and CDR2 are SNHLY and FYNNEI. CDR3 DNA: TGTGCCAGCAGTGGCGGGAGCTCCTACAATGAGCAGTTCTTC. This translates into CASSGGSSYNEQFF.

The rearrangement joins TRBV7-9 to TRBJ2-1, with TRBD2 identical over 12 bases. V was clipped by 5 bases and J by 10 bases; unmatched bases: 9. Germline V gene sequence: CDR1 SEHNR, CDR2 FQNEAQ (reference sequence). This CDR3 is 15 amino acids long. CDR3 DNA: TGTGCCAGCAGCACCGGGACTAGCGGGTGGGAAGAGCAGTTCTTC. Its translation: CASSTGTSGWEEQFF.